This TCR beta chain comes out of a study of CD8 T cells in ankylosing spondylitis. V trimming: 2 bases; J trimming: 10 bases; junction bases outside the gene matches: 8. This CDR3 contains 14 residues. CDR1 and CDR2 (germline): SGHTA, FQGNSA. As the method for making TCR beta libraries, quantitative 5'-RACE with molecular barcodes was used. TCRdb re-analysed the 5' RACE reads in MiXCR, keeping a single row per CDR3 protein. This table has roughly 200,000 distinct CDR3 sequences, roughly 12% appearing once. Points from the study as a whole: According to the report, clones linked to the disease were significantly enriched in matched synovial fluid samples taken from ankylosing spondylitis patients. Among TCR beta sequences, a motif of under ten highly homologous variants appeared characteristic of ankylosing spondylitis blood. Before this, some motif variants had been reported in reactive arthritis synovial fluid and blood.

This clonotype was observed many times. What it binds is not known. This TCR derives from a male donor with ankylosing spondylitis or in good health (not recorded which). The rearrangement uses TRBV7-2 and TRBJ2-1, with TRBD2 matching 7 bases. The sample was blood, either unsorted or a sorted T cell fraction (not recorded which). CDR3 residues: CASSLPLARGEQFF. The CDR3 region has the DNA TGTGCCAGCAGCTTACCACTAGCGAGGGGCGAGCAGTTCTTC.